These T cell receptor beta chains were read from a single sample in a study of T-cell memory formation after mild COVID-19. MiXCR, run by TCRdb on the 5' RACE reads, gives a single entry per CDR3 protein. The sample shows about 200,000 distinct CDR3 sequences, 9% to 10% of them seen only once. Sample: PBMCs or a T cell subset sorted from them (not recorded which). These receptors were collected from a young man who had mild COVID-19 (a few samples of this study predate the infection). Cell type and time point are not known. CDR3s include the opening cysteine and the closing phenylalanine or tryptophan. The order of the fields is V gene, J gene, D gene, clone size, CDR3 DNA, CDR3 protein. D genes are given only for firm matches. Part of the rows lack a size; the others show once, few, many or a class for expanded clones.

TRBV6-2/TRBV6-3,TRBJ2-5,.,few,TGTGCCAGCAGTTACGGCCTGGGGAGTACGGAGACCCAGTACTTC,CASSYGLGSTETQYF
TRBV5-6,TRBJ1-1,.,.,TGTGCCAGCAGCTTGTCAACTGAAGCTTTCTTT,CASSLSTEAFF
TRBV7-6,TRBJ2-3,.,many,TGTGCCAGCAGCTTGGGGGGCGACACAGATACGCAGTATTTT,CASSLGGDTDTQYF
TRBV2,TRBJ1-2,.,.,TGTGCCAGCAGTCCGACGGGGGTGGCGGGCGGCTACACCTTC,CASSPTGVAGGYTF
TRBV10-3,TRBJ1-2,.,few,TGTGCCATCAGTGAGTCGGTTTCAAGACAGGAGCTAGGCTACACCTTC,CAISESVSRQELGYTF
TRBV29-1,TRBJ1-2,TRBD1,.,TGCAGCGTCCTTACGACAGGGGATGGCTACACCTTC,CSVLTTGDGYTF
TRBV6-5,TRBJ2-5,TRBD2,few,TGTGCCAGCAGTCCAGCGGGGGACCCGTACCAAGAGACCCAGTACTTC,CASSPAGDPYQETQYF
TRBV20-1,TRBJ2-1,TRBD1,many,TGCAGTGCCCCACGCCAGGGGGCGTTGAATGAGCAGTTCTTC,CSAPRQGALNEQFF
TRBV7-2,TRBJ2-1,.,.,TGTGCCAGCAGCTTAGGTACTCTAGAGCAGTTCTTC,CASSLGTLEQFF
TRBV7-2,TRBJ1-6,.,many,TGTGCCAGCAGCCCATGGACTGAGAATTCACCCCTCCACTTT,CASSPWTENSPLHF
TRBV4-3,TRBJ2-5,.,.,TGCGCCAGCAGCCAAGATAGGGAGCAAGAGACCCAGTACTTC,CASSQDREQETQYF
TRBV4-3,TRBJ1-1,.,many,TGCGCCAGCAGCTTAAGCTTCACCCCGAACACTGAAGCTTTCTTT,CASSLSFTPNTEAFF
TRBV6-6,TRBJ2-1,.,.,TGTGCCACCCTAGAGGCGGGCAATCAAGGTGAGCAGTTCTTC,CATLEAGNQGEQFF
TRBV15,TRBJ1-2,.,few,TGTGCCACCAGCATTCTCCGGGGGGGTGGCTACACCTTC,CATSILRGGGYTF
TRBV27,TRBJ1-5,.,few,TGTGCCAGCAGTTTAAAGCCTAATCAGCCCCAGCATTTT,CASSLKPNQPQHF
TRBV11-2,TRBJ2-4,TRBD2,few,TGTGCCAGCAGCCGAGGGACTAGCGGGGGGGCCTTC,CASSRGTSGGAF
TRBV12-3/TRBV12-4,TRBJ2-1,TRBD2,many,TGTGCCAGCAGTTGGTTAGCGGGGGACAATGAGCAGTTCTTC,CASSWLAGDNEQFF
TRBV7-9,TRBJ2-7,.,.,TGTGCCAGCAGCTTCACAGGGAGCTCCTACGAGCAGTACTTC,CASSFTGSSYEQYF
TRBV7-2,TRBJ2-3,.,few,TGTGCCAGCAGCTTCCGGCTATCCACAGATACGCAGTATTTT,CASSFRLSTDTQYF
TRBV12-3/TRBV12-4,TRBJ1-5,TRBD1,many,TGTGCCAGCAGGGGACAGGGGGACAATCAGCCCCAGCATTTT,CASRGQGDNQPQHF
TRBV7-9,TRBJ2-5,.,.,TGTGCCAGCAGCTTAGTTTTGGCAGCCCCGGGAGAGACCCAGTACTTC,CASSLVLAAPGETQYF
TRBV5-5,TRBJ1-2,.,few,TGTGCCAGCAGCTTACCTGCTAACTATGGCTACACCTTC,CASSLPANYGYTF
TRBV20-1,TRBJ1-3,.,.,TGCAGTGCTTCCCGGGGGCTCGCTACTGGAAACACCATATATTTT,CSASRGLATGNTIYF
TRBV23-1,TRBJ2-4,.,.,TGCGCCAGGCCGGACGGAGGAGCCAAAAACATTCAGTACTTC,CARPDGGAKNIQYF
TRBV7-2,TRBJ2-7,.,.,TGTGCCAGCAGCTTAACCTTAGGCGGGTACGAGCAGTACTTC,CASSLTLGGYEQYF
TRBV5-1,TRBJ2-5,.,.,TGCGCCAGCAGCTCCTTCGGGGCGGTGGGAGAGACCCAGTACTTC,CASSSFGAVGETQYF
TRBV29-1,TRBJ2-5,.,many,TGCAGCGTTGAAGATCCCGCAGGAGAGACCCAGTACTTC,CSVEDPAGETQYF
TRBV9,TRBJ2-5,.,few,TGTGCCAGCAGCGTAGCGTATAAGGGAGAGACCCAGTACTTC,CASSVAYKGETQYF
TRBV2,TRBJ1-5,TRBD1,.,TGTGCCAGCAGTGAAGACAGGGGGGTTCAGCCCCAGCATTTT,CASSEDRGVQPQHF